What follows is one TCR beta chain and its context. Antigen unknown. This specimen belongs to a study of CD8+ T cells in alopecia areata. Once RNA had been extracted, it was reverse transcribed into cDNA to act as the sequencing template. Assay used: immunoSEQ multiplex PCR; TCRdb lists only in-frame clones, some missing. The sample holds more than 150,000 clones, around 60% seen once. Study observations and caveats: Amid tofacitinib therapy, many expanded lesional clones stayed present in scalp and blood.

This CDR3 is 14 amino acids long. V trimming: 3 bases; J trimming: 8 bases; junction bases outside the gene matches: 11. Germline V lookup: CDR1 GTSNPN, CDR2 SVGIG (reference sequence). The sample's treatment: oral pan-JAK inhibitor, 5-10 mg twice daily. Sampling of alopecia areata patients yielded lesional scalp punch biopsies as well as peripheral blood. PBMCs, the starting material, were the source of sorted CD4+ and CD8+ T cells. The sequence was collected from a human donor with alopecia areata. The chain carries TRBV30 and TRBJ1-2; TRBD1 matches at 8 bases. Sequencing was performed on CD8+ T cells sorted from blood, taken at week 24, from a patient treated with tofacitinib. DNA for the CDR3: TGTGCCTGGAGGGCACCGGACAGGGCTGGCGGCTACACCTTC. It codes for CAWRAPDRAGGYTF.